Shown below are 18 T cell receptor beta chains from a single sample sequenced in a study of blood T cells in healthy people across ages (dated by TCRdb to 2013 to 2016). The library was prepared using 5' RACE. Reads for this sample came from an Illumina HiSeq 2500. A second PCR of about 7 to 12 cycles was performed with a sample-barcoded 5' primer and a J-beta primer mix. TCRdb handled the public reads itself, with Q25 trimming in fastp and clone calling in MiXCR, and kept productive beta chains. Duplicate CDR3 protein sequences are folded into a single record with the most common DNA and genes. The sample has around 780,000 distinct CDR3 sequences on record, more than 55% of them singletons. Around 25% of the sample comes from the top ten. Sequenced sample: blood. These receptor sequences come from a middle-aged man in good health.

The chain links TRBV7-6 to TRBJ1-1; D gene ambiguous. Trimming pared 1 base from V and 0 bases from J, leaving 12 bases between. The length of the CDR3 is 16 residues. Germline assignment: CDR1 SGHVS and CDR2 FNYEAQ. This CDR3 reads CASSLGGGPMNTEAFF. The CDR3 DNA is TGTGCCAGCAGCTTAGGAGGCGGACCGATGAACACTGAAGCTTTCTTT.

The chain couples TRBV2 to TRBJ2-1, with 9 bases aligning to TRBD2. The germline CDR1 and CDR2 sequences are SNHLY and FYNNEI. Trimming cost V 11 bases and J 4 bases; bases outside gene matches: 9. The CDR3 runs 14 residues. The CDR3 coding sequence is TGTGCCCGGGGTGGAGCGGGGGGTTACAATGAGCAGTTCTTC. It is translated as CARGGAGGYNEQFF.

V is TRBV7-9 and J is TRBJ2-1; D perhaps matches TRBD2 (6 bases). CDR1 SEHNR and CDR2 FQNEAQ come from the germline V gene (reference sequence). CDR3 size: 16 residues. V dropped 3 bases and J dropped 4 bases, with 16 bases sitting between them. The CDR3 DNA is TGTGCCAGCAGCTTGTCCAGTAGCGGACCGTACAATGAGCAGTTCTTC. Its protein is CASSLSSSGPYNEQFF.

The CDR3 DNA is TGTGCCAGCAGGGAGACTGGAGAGACCCAGTACTTC. Its protein product is CASRETGETQYF. This rearrangement joins TRBV28 to TRBJ2-5; D is unclear. The CDR3 runs 12 residues. The ends were cut back, 6 bases at V and 4 bases at J, with 9 bases in the middle. CDR1 and CDR2 from the germline V gene are MDHEN and SYDVKM.

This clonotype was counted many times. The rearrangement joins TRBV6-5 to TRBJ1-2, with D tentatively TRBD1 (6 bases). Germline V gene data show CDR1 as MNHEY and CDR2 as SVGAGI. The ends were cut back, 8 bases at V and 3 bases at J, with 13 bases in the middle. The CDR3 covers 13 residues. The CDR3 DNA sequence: TGTGCCAGCCGAAGGGGGGCCGACTATGGCTACACCTTC. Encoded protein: CASRRGADYGYTF.

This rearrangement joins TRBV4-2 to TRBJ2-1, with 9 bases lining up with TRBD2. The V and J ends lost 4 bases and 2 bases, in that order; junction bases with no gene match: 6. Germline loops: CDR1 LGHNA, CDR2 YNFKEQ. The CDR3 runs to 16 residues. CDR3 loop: CASSRDIAGAYNEQFF. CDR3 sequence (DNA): TGTGCCAGCAGCCGAGACATAGCGGGAGCCTACAATGAGCAGTTCTTC.

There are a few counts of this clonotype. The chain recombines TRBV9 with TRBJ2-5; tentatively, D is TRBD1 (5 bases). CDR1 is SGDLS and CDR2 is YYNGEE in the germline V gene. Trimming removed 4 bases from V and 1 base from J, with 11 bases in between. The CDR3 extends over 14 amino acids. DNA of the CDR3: TGTGCCAGCAGCCGACCGACAGCCCAAGAGACCCAGTACTTC. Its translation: CASSRPTAQETQYF.

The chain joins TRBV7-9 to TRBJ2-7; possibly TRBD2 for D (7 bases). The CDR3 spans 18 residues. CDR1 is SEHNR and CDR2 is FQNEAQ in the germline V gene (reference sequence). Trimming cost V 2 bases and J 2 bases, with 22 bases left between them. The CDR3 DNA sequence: TGTGCCAGCAGCTTAATTGGGGGGGCCGCACAGAGGGCCTACGAGCAGTACTTC. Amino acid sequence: CASSLIGGAAQRAYEQYF. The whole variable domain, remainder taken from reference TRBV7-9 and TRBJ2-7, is DTGVSQNPRHKITKRGQNVTFRCDPISEHNRLYWYRQTLGQGPEFLTYFQNEAQLEKSRLLSDRFSAERPKGSFSTLEIQRTEQGDSAMYLCASSLIGGAAQRAYEQYFGPGTRLTVT.

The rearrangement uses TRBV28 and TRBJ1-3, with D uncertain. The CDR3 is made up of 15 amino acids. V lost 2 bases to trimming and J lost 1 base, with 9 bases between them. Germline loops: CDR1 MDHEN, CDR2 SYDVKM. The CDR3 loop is CASSLDWQSGNTIYF. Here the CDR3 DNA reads TGTGCCAGCAGTTTAGATTGGCAGTCTGGAAACACCATATATTTT.

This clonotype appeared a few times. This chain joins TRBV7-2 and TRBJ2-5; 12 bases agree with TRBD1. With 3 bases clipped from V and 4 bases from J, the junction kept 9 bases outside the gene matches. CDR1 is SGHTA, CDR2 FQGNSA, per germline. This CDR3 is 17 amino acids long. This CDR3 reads CASSFAIGTGGLETQYF. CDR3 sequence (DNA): TGTGCCAGCAGCTTTGCAATCGGGACAGGGGGCTTAGAGACCCAGTACTTC.

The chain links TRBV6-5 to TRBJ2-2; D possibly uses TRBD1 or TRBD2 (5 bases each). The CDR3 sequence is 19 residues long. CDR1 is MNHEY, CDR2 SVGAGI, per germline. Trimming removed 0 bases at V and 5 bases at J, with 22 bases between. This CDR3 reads CASSYSIPNGTYVTGELFF. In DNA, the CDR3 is TGTGCCAGCAGTTACTCGATCCCTAACGGGACCTATGTTACCGGGGAGCTGTTTTTT.

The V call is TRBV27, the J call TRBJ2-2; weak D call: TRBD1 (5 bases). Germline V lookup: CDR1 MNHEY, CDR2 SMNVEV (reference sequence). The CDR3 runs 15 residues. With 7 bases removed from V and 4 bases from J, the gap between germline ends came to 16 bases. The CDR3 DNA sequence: TGTGCCAGCACCTTATACGGCAGGGTCACCGGGGAGCTGTTTTTT. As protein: CASTLYGRVTGELFF.

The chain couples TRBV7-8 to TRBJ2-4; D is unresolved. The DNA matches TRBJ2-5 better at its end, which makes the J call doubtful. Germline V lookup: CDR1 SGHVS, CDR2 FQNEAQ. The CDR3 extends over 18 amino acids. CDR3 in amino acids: CASSLVSRVTAPEETQYF. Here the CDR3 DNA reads TGTGCCAGCAGCTTAGTGTCCCGGGTAACGGCCCCAGAAGAGACCCAGTACTTC.

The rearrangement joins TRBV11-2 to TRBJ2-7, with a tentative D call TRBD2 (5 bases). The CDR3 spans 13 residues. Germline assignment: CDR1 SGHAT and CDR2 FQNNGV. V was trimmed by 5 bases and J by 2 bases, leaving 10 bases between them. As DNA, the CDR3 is TGTGCCAGCAGCCCACTAGGAACCTACGAGCAGTACTTC. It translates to CASSPLGTYEQYF.

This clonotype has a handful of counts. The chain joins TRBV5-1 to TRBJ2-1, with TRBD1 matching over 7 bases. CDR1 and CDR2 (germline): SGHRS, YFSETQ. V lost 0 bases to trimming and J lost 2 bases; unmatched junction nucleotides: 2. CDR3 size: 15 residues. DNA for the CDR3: TGCGCCAGCAGCTTGGAAGGGACAGCCTACAATGAGCAGTTCTTC. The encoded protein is CASSLEGTAYNEQFF.

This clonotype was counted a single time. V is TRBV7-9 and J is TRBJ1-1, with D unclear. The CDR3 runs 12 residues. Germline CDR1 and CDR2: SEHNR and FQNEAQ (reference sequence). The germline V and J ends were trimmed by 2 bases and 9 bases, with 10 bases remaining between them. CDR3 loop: CASSLPAPQAFF. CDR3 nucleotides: TGTGCCAGCAGCTTACCGGCACCACAAGCTTTCTTT.

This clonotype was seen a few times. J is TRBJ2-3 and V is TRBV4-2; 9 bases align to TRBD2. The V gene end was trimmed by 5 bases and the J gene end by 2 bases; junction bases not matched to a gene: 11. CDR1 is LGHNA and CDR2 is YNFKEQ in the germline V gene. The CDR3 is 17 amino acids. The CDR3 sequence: CASSDRKAGGFTDTQYF. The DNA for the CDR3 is TGTGCCAGCAGCGATAGGAAAGCGGGGGGTTTCACAGATACGCAGTATTTT.

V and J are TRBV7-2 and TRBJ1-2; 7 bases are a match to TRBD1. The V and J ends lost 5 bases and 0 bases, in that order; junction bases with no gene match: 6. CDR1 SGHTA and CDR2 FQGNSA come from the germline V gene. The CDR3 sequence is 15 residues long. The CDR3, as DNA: TGTGCCAGCAGCACGGGACAGATCACTAACTATGGCTACACCTTC. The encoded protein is CASSTGQITNYGYTF.